This is a list of T cell receptor beta chains from one sample in a study of T-cell reconstitution after alpha-beta-depleted transplantation in children. TCRdb processed the PCR reads anew with MiXCR; each CDR3 protein has one entry. In the table there are hundreds of thousands of distinct CDR3 sequences, 16% of which are singletons. The sample was PBMCs, mostly from graft donor cells, taken 360 days after TCRalphabeta/CD19-depleted stem cell transplant. The receptor source for this set is a boy younger than two who had a stem cell transplant for Wiskott-Aldrich syndrome, so the T cells may come from the graft donor. The CDR3 runs from the conserved cysteine through the conserved F or W. D genes are given only for firm matches. Some rows mark clone size as missing; the rest say once, few, many or name a class of expanded clone.

V gene: TRBV2
D gene: NA
J gene: TRBJ2-5
clone size: few
CDR3 protein: CASSELPQETQYF
CDR3 DNA: TGTGCCAGCAGTGAATTACCTCAAGAGACCCAGTACTTC

V gene: TRBV19
D gene: NA
J gene: TRBJ2-2
clone size: NA
CDR3 protein: CASSIPLPGLQGKNTGELFF
CDR3 DNA: TGTGCCAGTAGTATACCCCTCCCCGGGCTACAGGGCAAGAACACCGGGGAGCTGTTTTTT

V gene: TRBV6-1
D gene: NA
J gene: TRBJ1-6
clone size: few
CDR3 protein: CASSQGVGGASPLHF
CDR3 DNA: TGTGCCAGCAGCCAAGGGGTCGGCGGCGCTTCACCCCTCCACTTT

V gene: TRBV12-3/TRBV12-4
D gene: TRBD1
J gene: TRBJ1-2
clone size: many
CDR3 protein: CASSLGQGTGRSSGYTF
CDR3 DNA: TGTGCCAGCAGTTTGGGACAGGGGACAGGGAGATCAAGTGGCTACACCTTC

V gene: TRBV7-7
D gene: TRBD2
J gene: TRBJ2-3
clone size: NA
CDR3 protein: CASSIGGSREHTQYF
CDR3 DNA: TGTGCCAGCAGCATAGGAGGCTCGCGGGAGCATACGCAGTATTTT

V gene: TRBV12-3/TRBV12-4
D gene: TRBD1
J gene: TRBJ1-5
clone size: NA
CDR3 protein: CASSLGQGRRQPQHF
CDR3 DNA: TGTGCCAGCAGTTTAGGACAGGGGAGGCGTCAGCCCCAGCATTTT

V gene: TRBV5-1
D gene: NA
J gene: TRBJ2-2
clone size: few
CDR3 protein: CASSLGASGELFF
CDR3 DNA: TGCGCCAGCAGCTTGGGGGCGAGCGGGGAGCTGTTTTTT

V gene: TRBV29-1
D gene: TRBD2
J gene: TRBJ2-1
clone size: few
CDR3 protein: CSTLAGQYNEQFF
CDR3 DNA: TGCAGCACTCTAGCGGGCCAATACAATGAGCAGTTCTTC

V gene: TRBV20-1
D gene: TRBD2
J gene: TRBJ2-1
clone size: NA
CDR3 protein: CSARANLAGGGSYNEQFF
CDR3 DNA: TGCAGTGCTAGGGCGAATCTAGCGGGAGGCGGGTCCTACAATGAGCAGTTCTTC

V gene: TRBV10-1
D gene: TRBD2
J gene: TRBJ2-1
clone size: NA
CDR3 protein: CASSESTGGWDEQFF
CDR3 DNA: TGCGCCAGCAGTGAGTCGACGGGAGGTTGGGATGAGCAGTTCTTC

V gene: TRBV20-1
D gene: NA
J gene: TRBJ2-1
clone size: few
CDR3 protein: CSASPLARSYNEQFF
CDR3 DNA: TGCAGTGCTAGCCCCCTAGCGCGATCCTACAATGAGCAGTTCTTC

V gene: TRBV25-1
D gene: NA
J gene: TRBJ2-1
clone size: NA
CDR3 protein: CASSEFLNEQFF
CDR3 DNA: TGTGCCAGCAGTGAATTTTTGAATGAGCAGTTCTTC

V gene: TRBV12-3/TRBV12-4
D gene: NA
J gene: TRBJ1-2
clone size: NA
CDR3 protein: CASSRLGGYTF
CDR3 DNA: TGTGCCAGCAGCCGGCTGGGTGGCTACACCTTC

V gene: TRBV12-3/TRBV12-4
D gene: TRBD1
J gene: TRBJ2-2
clone size: many
CDR3 protein: CASSRQGNTGELFF
CDR3 DNA: TGTGCCAGCAGTCGACAGGGAAACACCGGGGAGCTGTTTTTT

V gene: TRBV9
D gene: TRBD2
J gene: TRBJ2-1
clone size: few
CDR3 protein: CASGRGSYNEQFF
CDR3 DNA: TGTGCCAGCGGGAGGGGCTCCTACAATGAGCAGTTCTTC

V gene: TRBV5-5
D gene: TRBD1
J gene: TRBJ2-7
clone size: few
CDR3 protein: CASSPTGADEQYF
CDR3 DNA: TGTGCCAGCAGCCCCACAGGGGCAGACGAGCAGTACTTC

V gene: TRBV19
D gene: NA
J gene: TRBJ2-2
clone size: few
CDR3 protein: CASSIESRANTGELFF
CDR3 DNA: TGTGCCAGTAGTATAGAATCCAGGGCCAACACCGGGGAGCTGTTTTTT

V gene: TRBV20-1
D gene: NA
J gene: TRBJ2-5
clone size: many
CDR3 protein: CSASQGSQETQYF
CDR3 DNA: TGCAGTGCTAGCCAGGGCAGCCAAGAGACCCAGTACTTC